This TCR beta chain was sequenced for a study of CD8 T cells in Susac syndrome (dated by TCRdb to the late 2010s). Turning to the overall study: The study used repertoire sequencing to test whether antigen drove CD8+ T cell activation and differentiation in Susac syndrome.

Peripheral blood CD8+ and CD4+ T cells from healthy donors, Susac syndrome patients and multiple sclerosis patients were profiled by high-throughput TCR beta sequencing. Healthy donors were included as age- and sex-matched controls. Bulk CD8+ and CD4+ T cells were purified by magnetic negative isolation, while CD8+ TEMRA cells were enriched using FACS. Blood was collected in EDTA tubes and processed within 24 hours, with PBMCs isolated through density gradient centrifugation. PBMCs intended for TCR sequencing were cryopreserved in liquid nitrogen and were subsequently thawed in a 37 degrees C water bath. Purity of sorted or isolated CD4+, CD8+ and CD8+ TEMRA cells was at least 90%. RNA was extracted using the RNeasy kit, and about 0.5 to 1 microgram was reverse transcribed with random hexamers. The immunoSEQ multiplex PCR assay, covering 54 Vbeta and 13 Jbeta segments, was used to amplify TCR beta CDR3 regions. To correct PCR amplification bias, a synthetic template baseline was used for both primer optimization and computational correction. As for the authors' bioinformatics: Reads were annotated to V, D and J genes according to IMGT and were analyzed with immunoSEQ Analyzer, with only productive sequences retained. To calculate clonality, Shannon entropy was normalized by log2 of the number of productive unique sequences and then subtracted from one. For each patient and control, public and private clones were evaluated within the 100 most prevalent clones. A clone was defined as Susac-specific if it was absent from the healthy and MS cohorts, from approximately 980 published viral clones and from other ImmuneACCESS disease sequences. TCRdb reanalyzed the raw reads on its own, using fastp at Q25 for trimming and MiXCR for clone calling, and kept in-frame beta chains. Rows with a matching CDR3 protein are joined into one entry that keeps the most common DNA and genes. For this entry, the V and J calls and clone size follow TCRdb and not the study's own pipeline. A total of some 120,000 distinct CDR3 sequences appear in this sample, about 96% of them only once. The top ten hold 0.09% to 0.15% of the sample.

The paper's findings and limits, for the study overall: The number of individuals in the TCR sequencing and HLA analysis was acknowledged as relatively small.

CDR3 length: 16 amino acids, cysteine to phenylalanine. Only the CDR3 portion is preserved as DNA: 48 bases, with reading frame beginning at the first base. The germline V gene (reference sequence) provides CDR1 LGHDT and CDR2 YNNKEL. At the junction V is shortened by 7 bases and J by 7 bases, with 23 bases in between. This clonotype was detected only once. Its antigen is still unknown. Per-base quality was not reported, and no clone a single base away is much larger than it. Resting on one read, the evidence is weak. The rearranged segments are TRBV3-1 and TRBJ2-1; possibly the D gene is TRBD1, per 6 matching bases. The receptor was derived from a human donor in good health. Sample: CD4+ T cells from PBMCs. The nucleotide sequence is TGTGCCAGCAAATCCAATTACAGGGCTGGAATAAATGAGCAGTTCTTC. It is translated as CASKSNYRAGINEQFF.